Below are 2 T cell receptor beta chains sequenced from a single sample in a study of blood T cell repertoires in COVID-19. Sequencing used immunoSEQ multiplex PCR; TCRdb keeps in-frame clones, though not all of them. The table lists under 200,000 clones, around 85% of them singletons. The sequencing sample was made of peripheral blood. The receptors originated from a man aged 55 to 69 who had recovered from COVID-19.

This chain uses TRBV27 with TRBJ1-1, with 7 bases identical to TRBD1. The ends lost 0 bases at V and 1 base at J; junction bases unmatched: 8. The CDR3 is 17 amino acids. CDR1 is MNHEY, CDR2 SMNVEV, per germline (reference sequence). In DNA, the CDR3 is TGTGCCAGCAGTTTATCGTTCCAGGGGGTGGGGAACACTGAAGCTTTCTTT. Protein: CASSLSFQGVGNTEAFF.

There are a few counts of this clone. V is TRBV7-2 and J is TRBJ2-2, with 9 bases identical to TRBD1. With 6 bases clipped from V and 5 bases from J, the junction kept 7 bases outside the gene matches. The germline V gene encodes CDR1 SGHTA and CDR2 FQGNSA. The CDR3 has 15 residues. This chain's CDR3 is CASSQGDRATGELFF. The DNA for the CDR3 is TGTGCCAGCAGTCAAGGGGACAGGGCGACCGGGGAGCTGTTTTTT.